The 2 T cell receptor beta chains given below trace back to one sample, sequenced in a study of shared T cell receptors in the human thymus. Clones were sequenced by immunoSEQ multiplex PCR, and TCRdb holds only the in-frame ones, with some missing. The sample lists about 380,000 clones, approximately 95% occurring once. Material for sequencing was thymocytes. These receptors came from a human donor.

V usage is TRBV4-2 and J usage is TRBJ2-3; possibly TRBD2 for D (6 bases). Per germline, CDR1 LGHNA and CDR2 YNFKEQ. The CDR3 is made up of 15 amino acids. V was trimmed by 0 bases and J by 10 bases, leaving 17 bases between them. CDR3 residues: CASSQDGVAVISQYF. CDR3 nucleotide sequence: TGTGCCAGCAGCCAAGATGGAGTAGCGGTTATATCGCAGTATTTT.

The CDR3 region has the DNA TGTGCCAGCAGCTCCCCCTTAGACAGGTACACAGATACGCAGTATTTT. Translating gives CASSSPLDRYTDTQYF. The V and J genes are TRBV7-6 and TRBJ2-3, with D possibly matching TRBD1 (6 bases). Germline V gene sequence: CDR1 SGHVS, CDR2 FNYEAQ. Trimming removed 4 bases at V and 2 bases at J, with 16 bases between. This CDR3 is built from 16 residues.